This T cell receptor beta chain was retrieved from a study of blood T cell repertoires in COVID-19. This table comes from immunoSEQ multiplex PCR, and its TCRdb copy is limited to in-frame clones, with some not included. Here the sample spans 250,000 to 400,000 clones, around 90% being singletons. Germline CDR1 reads SGHTA; CDR2 reads FQGTGA. V shed 4 bases, J shed 4 bases, and the junction held 8 bases outside the gene matches. This CDR3 comprises 16 residues. This TCR came from a man in his sixties who had recovered from COVID-19. Sample: PBMCs or T cells enriched from blood (not recorded which). The chain carries TRBV7-3 and TRBJ2-2, with 8 bases aligning to TRBD2. CDR3 nucleotides: TGTGCCAGCAGCTCTATATCAGGGACTAGCACCGGGGAGCTGTTTTTT. It encodes CASSSISGTSTGELFF.